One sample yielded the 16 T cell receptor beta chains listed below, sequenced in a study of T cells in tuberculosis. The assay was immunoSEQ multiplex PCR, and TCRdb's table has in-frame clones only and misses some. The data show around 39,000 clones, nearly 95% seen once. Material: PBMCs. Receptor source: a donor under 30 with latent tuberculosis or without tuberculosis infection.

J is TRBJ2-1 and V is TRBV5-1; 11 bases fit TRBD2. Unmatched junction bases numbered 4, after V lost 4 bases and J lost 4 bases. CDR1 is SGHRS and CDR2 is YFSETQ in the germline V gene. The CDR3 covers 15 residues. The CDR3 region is CASSASGGLYNEQFF. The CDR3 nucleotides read TGCGCCAGCAGCGCTAGCGGGGGGCTGTACAATGAGCAGTTCTTC.

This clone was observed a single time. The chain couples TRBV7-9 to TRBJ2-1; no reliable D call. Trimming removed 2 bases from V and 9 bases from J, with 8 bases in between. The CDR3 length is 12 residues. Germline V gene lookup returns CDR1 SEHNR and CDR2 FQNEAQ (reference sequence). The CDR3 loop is CASSLIGGEQFF. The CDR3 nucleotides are TGTGCCAGCAGCTTAATCGGCGGTGAGCAGTTCTTC.

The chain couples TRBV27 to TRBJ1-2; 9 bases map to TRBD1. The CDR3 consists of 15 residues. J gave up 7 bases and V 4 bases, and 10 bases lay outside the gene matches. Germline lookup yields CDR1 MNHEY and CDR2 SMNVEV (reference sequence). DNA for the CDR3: TGTGCCAGCAGTTCATCCGGGACAGGGCAACCTGGCTACACCTTC. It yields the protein CASSSSGTGQPGYTF.

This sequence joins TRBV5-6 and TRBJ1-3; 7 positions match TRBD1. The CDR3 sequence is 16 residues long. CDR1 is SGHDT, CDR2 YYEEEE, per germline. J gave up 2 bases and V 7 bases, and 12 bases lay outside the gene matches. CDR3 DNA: TGTGCCAGCGGGGCCACAGGGGAAGGAGCTGGAAACACCATATATTTT. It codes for CASGATGEGAGNTIYF. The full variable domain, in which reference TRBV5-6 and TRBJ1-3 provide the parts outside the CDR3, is DAGVTQSPTHLIKTRGQQVTLRCSPKSGHDTVSWYQQALGQGPQFIFQYYEEEERQRGNFPDRFSGHQFPNYSSELNVNALLLGDSALYLCASGATGEGAGNTIYFGEGSWLTVV.

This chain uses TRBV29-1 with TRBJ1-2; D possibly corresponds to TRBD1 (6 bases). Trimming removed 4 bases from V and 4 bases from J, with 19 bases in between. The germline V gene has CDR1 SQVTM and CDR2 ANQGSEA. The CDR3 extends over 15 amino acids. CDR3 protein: CSVVIGPDSGYGYTF. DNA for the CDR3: TGCAGCGTTGTAATCGGGCCGGACAGCGGCTATGGCTACACCTTC. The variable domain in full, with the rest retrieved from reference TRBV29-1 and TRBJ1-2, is SAVISQKPSRDICQRGTSLTIQCQVDSQVTMMFWYRQQPGQSLTLIATANQGSEATYESGFVIDKFPISRPNLTFSTLTVSNMSPEDSSIYLCSVVIGPDSGYGYTFGSGTRLTVV.

The CDR3 DNA reads as TGTGCCAGCAGTTTCCTAAGCTCCTACGAGCAGTACTTC. Translated, it gives CASSFLSSYEQYF. The V call is TRBV27, the J call TRBJ2-7; unclear D gene. V lost 3 bases and J lost 0, with 6 bases in between. CDR1 and CDR2 from the germline V gene are MNHEY and SMNVEV (reference sequence). This CDR3 region has 13 residues.

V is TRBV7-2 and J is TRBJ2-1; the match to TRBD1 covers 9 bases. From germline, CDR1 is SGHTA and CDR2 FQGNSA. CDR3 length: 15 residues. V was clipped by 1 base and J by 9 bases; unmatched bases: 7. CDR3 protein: CASSLEGQGIGEQFF. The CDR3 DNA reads TGTGCCAGCAGCTTAGAGGGACAGGGCATCGGTGAGCAGTTCTTC.

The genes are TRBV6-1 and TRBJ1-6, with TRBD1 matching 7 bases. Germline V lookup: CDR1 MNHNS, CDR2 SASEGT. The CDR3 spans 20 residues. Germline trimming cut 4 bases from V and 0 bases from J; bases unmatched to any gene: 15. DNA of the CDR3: TGTGCCAGCAGTGGGACAGGACCCGTCACTTCGAGCTCCTATAATTCACCCCTCCACTTT. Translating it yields CASSGTGPVTSSSYNSPLHF.

This CDR3 reads CASSQDRRGRFTF. The CDR3 coding sequence is TGCGCCAGCAGCCAAGATCGAAGGGGTAGGTTTACCTTC. The chain recombines TRBV4-1 with TRBJ1-2; the D gene is possibly TRBD1 (5 bases). Trimming left V 0 bases short and J 14 bases short, with 16 bases between. Germline V gene lookup returns CDR1 MGHRA and CDR2 YSYEKL. This CDR3 is built from 13 residues.

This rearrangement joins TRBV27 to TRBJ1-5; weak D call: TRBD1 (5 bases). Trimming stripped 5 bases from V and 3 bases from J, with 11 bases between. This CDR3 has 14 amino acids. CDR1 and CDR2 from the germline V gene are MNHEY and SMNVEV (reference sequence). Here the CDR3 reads CASSTGGANQPQHF. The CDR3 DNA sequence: TGTGCCAGCAGTACTGGTGGGGCCAATCAGCCCCAGCATTTT.

The CDR3 is CASSQGQAATNEKLFF. The CDR3 DNA is TGTGCCAGCAGCCAAGGACAGGCGGCAACTAATGAAAAACTGTTTTTT. The chain joins TRBV27 to TRBJ1-4, with 7 bases fitting TRBD1. Trimming cost V 6 bases and J 0 bases; bases outside gene matches: 7. The germline CDR1 and CDR2 sequences are MNHEY and SMNVEV (reference sequence). The CDR3 runs 16 residues.

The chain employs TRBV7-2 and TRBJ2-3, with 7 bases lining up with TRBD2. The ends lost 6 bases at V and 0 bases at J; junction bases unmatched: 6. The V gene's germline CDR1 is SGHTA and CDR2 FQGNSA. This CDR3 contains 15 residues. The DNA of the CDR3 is TGTGCCAGCAGTTCTCTAGCGGTGAGCACAGATACGCAGTATTTT. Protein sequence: CASSSLAVSTDTQYF.

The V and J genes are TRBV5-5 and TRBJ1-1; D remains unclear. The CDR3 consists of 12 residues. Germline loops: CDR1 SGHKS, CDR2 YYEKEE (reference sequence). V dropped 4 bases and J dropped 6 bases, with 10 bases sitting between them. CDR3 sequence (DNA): TGTGCCAGCAGCCCACCGACATCTGAAGCTTTCTTT. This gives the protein CASSPPTSEAFF.

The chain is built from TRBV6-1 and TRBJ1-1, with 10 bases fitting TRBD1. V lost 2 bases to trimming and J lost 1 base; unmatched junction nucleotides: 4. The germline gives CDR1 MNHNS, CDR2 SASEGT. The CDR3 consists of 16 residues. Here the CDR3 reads CASSERDRGSNTEAFF. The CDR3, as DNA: TGTGCCAGCAGTGAACGGGACAGGGGTTCGAACACTGAAGCTTTCTTT.

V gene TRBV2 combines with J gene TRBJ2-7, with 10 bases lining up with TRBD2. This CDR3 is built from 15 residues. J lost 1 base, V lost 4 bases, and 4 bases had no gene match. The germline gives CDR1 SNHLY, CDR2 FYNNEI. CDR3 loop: CASSGRTSGSYEQYF. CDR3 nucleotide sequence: TGTGCCAGCAGTGGTCGGACTAGCGGTTCCTACGAGCAGTACTTC.

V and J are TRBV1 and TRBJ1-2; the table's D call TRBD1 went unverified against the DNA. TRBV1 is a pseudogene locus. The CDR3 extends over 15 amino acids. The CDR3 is CTSSQKSRIIYGYTF. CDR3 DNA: TGCACCAGCAGCCAAAAGTCCAGGATCATCTATGGCTACACCTTC.